What follows are 30 T cell receptor beta chains derived from one specimen sequenced in a study of shared clonotypes between healthy human individuals. Naive CD8 cells comprised CD45RO-negative, CCR7-positively selected cells, excluding terminally differentiated effector memory CD45RA+ cells. TCRdb keeps only in-frame clones here, not all; method: immunoSEQ multiplex PCR. The sample has hundreds of thousands of clones; approximately 96% are singletons. Material for sequencing was naive CD8+ T cells sorted from blood. Source of these receptors: a woman in her thirties in good health.

The chain couples TRBV4-1 to TRBJ2-5; no definite D call. This CDR3 comprises 14 residues. V was cut by 4 bases and J by 7 bases, with 16 bases left in between. CDR1 MGHRA and CDR2 YSYEKL come from the germline V gene. CDR3 sequence (DNA): TGCGCCAGCAGCCTCGACCCGCAAAAGGGGACCCAGTACTTC. Protein product: CASSLDPQKGTQYF.

A remark on this clone: The same CDR3 is also encoded by other DNA sequences in this sample. This chain links TRBV28 with TRBJ1-1, with 7 bases that match TRBD1. There are 13 residues in the CDR3. Germline V gene data show CDR1 as MDHEN and CDR2 as SYDVKM. The V and J ends lost 2 bases and 3 bases, in that order; junction bases with no gene match: 0. CDR3 nucleotide sequence: TGTGCCAGCAGTTTAACAGGGGACACTGAAGCTTTCTTT. Encoded protein: CASSLTGDTEAFF. The full variable domain, with the rest looked up from reference TRBV28 and TRBJ1-1, is DVKVTQSSRYLVKRTGEKVFLECVQDMDHENMFWYRQDPGLGLRLIYFSYDVKMKEKGDIPEGYSVSREKKERFSLILESASTNQTSMYLCASSLTGDTEAFFGQGTRLTVV.

The chain carries TRBV18 and TRBJ2-7; weak D call: TRBD2 (6 bases). Trimming removed 1 base from V and 2 bases from J, with 9 bases in between. This CDR3 region has 14 residues. Germline V gene data show CDR1 as KGHSH and CDR2 as LQKENI. CDR3 sequence (DNA): TGTGCCAGCTCACCACGCGGGGAGCCCTACGAGCAGTACTTC. This translates into CASSPRGEPYEQYF.

The V gene is TRBV5-4, the J gene TRBJ2-1; no clear D gene. The CDR3 has 12 residues. V was pared by 4 bases and J by 7 bases, with 9 bases between. Germline lookup yields CDR1 SGHNT and CDR2 YYREEE (reference sequence). The CDR3, as DNA: TGTGCCAGCAGCATAGTGAGAAATGAGCAGTTCTTC. Amino acids: CASSIVRNEQFF.

The J gene is TRBJ2-3, the V gene TRBV5-1; possible D gene TRBD2, 7 bases. The germline V gene encodes CDR1 SGHRS and CDR2 YFSETQ. CDR3 length: 15 amino acids. The V end was cut by 7 bases, the J end by 4 bases, with 19 bases between. The CDR3 is CASAPPGGLADTQYF. In DNA, the CDR3 is TGCGCCAGCGCCCCGCCCGGGGGGCTGGCAGATACGCAGTATTTT.

This clone was observed once. The CDR3 coding sequence is TGCAGCGTTGATCACGGGGTGCCCTACGAGCAGTACTTC. Its protein is CSVDHGVPYEQYF. The chain links TRBV29-1 to TRBJ2-7; a possible D gene is TRBD2 (5 bases). The germline V and J ends were trimmed by 3 bases and 2 bases, with 11 bases remaining between them. This CDR3 has 13 residues. Germline assignment: CDR1 SQVTM and CDR2 ANQGSEA.

V gene TRBV11-2 combines with J gene TRBJ2-6; D ambiguous. The CDR3 length is 15 residues. Germline values: CDR1 SGHAT, CDR2 FQNNGV. V shed 0 bases and J shed 2 bases, with 5 bases lying between them. The CDR3 region is CASSLDRAGANVLTF. The CDR3 DNA reads as TGTGCCAGCAGCTTAGATAGGGCTGGGGCCAACGTCCTGACTTTC.

J is TRBJ1-2 and V is TRBV5-6; a possible D gene is TRBD1 (5 bases). Germline CDR1 reads SGHDT; CDR2 reads YYEEEE. The length of the CDR3 is 12 residues. Trimming took off 6 bases at V and 4 bases at J, with 10 bases between the two ends. The chain's CDR3 is CASTWGPYGYTF. As DNA, the CDR3 is TGTGCCAGCACGTGGGGCCCCTATGGCTACACCTTC.

This chain joins TRBV19 and TRBJ2-1; unclear D gene. Trimming left V 5 bases short and J 7 bases short, with 9 bases between. The CDR3 extends over 12 amino acids. From germline, CDR1 is LNHDA and CDR2 SQIVND (reference sequence). The DNA of the CDR3 is TGTGCCAGTAGTGCTAGACCTAATGAGCAGTTCTTC. This translates into CASSARPNEQFF.

V gene TRBV19 combines with J gene TRBJ2-3; D is uncertain. Germline CDR1 and CDR2: LNHDA and SQIVND (reference sequence). The CDR3 contains 15 residues. Deletions cut 0 bases from V and 1 base from J, with 8 bases between. CDR3 sequence reads: CASSIECRRTDTQYF. The DNA for the CDR3 is TGTGCCAGTAGTATAGAGTGCAGACGCACAGATACGCAGTATTTT.

CDR3 in amino acids: CASRYPGQGFQPQHF. DNA of the CDR3: TGTGCCAGCAGATACCCGGGACAGGGTTTTCAGCCCCAGCATTTT. The V and J genes are TRBV28 and TRBJ1-5; 9 bases match TRBD1. CDR3 length: 15 residues. CDR1 is MDHEN and CDR2 is SYDVKM in the germline V gene. V shed 6 bases and J 6 bases; nucleotides not matched to a gene: 9.

The chain joins TRBV7-8 to TRBJ2-1; tentatively, D is TRBD1 or TRBD2 (5 bases each). V gave up 7 bases and J gave up 3 bases, with 10 bases separating them. The CDR3 spans 13 residues. Germline V CDR1 and CDR2: SGHVS, FQNEAQ. The CDR3: CASMGVGYNEQFF. The CDR3 nucleotides are TGTGCCAGCATGGGGGTGGGCTACAATGAGCAGTTCTTC.

This chain links TRBV19 with TRBJ2-2, with TRBD1 matching 8 bases. V lost 2 bases, J lost 7 bases, and 6 bases stayed unmatched. The CDR3 is 15 amino acids. CDR1 is LNHDA, CDR2 SQIVND, per germline (reference sequence). As DNA, the CDR3 is TGTGCCAGTAGTATACCCCGACAGGGGATCGGGGAGCTGTTTTTT. Its translation: CASSIPRQGIGELFF.

This chain uses TRBV5-1 with TRBJ2-1; no firm D call. There are 16 residues in the CDR3. The V gene lost 4 bases and the J gene lost 0 bases, with 14 bases spanning the gap. The germline V gene encodes CDR1 SGHRS and CDR2 YFSETQ. Here the CDR3 reads CASSLIQPSSYNEQFF. CDR3 bases: TGCGCCAGCAGCCTCATTCAGCCGAGCTCCTACAATGAGCAGTTCTTC. Drawing the rest from reference TRBV5-1 and TRBJ2-1, the complete variable domain is KAGVTQTPRYLIKTRGQQVTLSCSPISGHRSVSWYQQTPGQGLQFLFEYFSETQRNKGNFPGRFSGRQFSNSRSEMNVSTLELGDSALYLCASSLIQPSSYNEQFFGPGTRLTVL.

This sequence joins TRBV25-1 and TRBJ2-1; the D call may be TRBD1 or TRBD2 (5 bases each). Germline-derived CDR1 and CDR2 are MGHDK and SYGVNS. V was shortened by 1 base and J by 7 bases, with 8 bases between the two germline ends. CDR3 length: 13 amino acids. The CDR3 DNA reads as TGTGCCAGCAGTGAATTTTGGGGGAATGAGCAGTTCTTC. This sequence encodes CASSEFWGNEQFF.

V is TRBV9 and J is TRBJ2-7; D not certain. The CDR3 covers 12 residues. Trimming left V 1 base short and J 7 bases short, with 9 bases between. In germline, CDR1 is SGDLS, CDR2 YYNGEE. CDR3 DNA: TGTGCCAGCAGCGTATATAGTGGTGAGCAGTACTTC. Encoded protein: CASSVYSGEQYF.

This chain links TRBV27 with TRBJ1-4; TRBD1 might be the D (5 bases). Germline lookup yields CDR1 MNHEY and CDR2 SMNVEV (reference sequence). V was shortened by 3 bases and J by 8 bases, with 19 bases between the two germline ends. This CDR3 spans 16 amino acids. Here the CDR3 reads CASSLSPGSGREKLFF. The DNA of the CDR3 is TGTGCCAGCAGTTTGTCTCCAGGGTCGGGGCGCGAAAAACTGTTTTTT. The full variable domain, with the rest looked up from reference TRBV27 and TRBJ1-4, is EAQVTQNPRYLITVTGKKLTVTCSQNMNHEYMSWYRQDPGLGLRQIYYSMNVEVTDKGDVPEGYKVSRKEKRNFPLILESPSPNQTSLYFCASSLSPGSGREKLFFGSGTQLSVL.

The chain recombines TRBV4-2 with TRBJ2-1; 8 nucleotides line up with TRBD2. V lost 0 bases, J lost 4 bases, and 14 bases stayed unmatched. Germline V lookup: CDR1 LGHNA, CDR2 YNFKEQ. CDR3 size: 19 residues. CDR3 in amino acids: CASSQEPSSAGESYNEQFF. The CDR3 DNA reads TGTGCCAGCAGCCAAGAACCTTCTTCAGCGGGAGAGTCATACAATGAGCAGTTCTTC.

The chain combines TRBV9 with TRBJ2-7; 10 bases agree with TRBD1. The CDR3 extends over 14 amino acids. CDR1 and CDR2 from the germline V gene are SGDLS and YYNGEE. The V and J ends lost 2 bases and 5 bases, in that order; junction bases with no gene match: 4. CDR3 bases: TGTGCCAGCAGCGTTGGGACAGGGGTTCACGAGCAGTACTTC. Encoded protein: CASSVGTGVHEQYF.

V is TRBV2 and J is TRBJ2-7; D unresolved. V was cut by 2 bases and J by 5 bases, with 10 bases left in between. Germline lookup yields CDR1 SNHLY and CDR2 FYNNEI. CDR3 length: 13 residues. The CDR3 protein is CASSERQLDEQYF. The CDR3, as DNA: TGTGCCAGCAGTGAAAGGCAGCTCGACGAGCAGTACTTC.

The rearrangement joins TRBV28 to TRBJ1-2, with a possible D match to TRBD1 (5 bases). Trimming shortened V by 2 bases and J by 0 bases, and 13 bases separated the two germline ends. Germline CDR1 reads MDHEN; CDR2 reads SYDVKM. The CDR3 is 16 amino acids. The CDR3 DNA follows: TGTGCCAGCAGTTTACCAGGGCTACCGGCTAACTATGGCTACACCTTC. Translating it yields CASSLPGLPANYGYTF.

The rearrangement uses TRBV15 and TRBJ2-1; 7 positions match TRBD2. CDR1 is LNHNV and CDR2 is YYDKDF in the germline V gene (reference sequence). The trim removed 3 bases at V and 7 bases at J, leaving 9 bases unmatched. This CDR3 has 15 amino acids. The CDR3 loop is CATSRVGLADNEQFF. The CDR3 nucleotides are TGTGCCACCAGCAGGGTCGGGCTAGCGGATAATGAGCAGTTCTTC.

This clone appeared a few times. The chain has TRBV2 and TRBJ1-5, with D possibly matching TRBD1 (6 bases). CDR1 and CDR2 from the germline V gene are SNHLY and FYNNEI. The CDR3 totals 16 residues. Trimming removed 6 bases at V and 0 bases at J, with 15 bases between. CDR3 nucleotides: TGTGCCAGCAGGGGGGCTTCGGGGTATAGCAATCAGCCCCAGCATTTT. Translation gives CASRGASGYSNQPQHF. The whole variable domain, remainder taken from reference TRBV2 and TRBJ1-5, is EPEVTQTPSHQVTQMGQEVILRCVPISNHLYFYWYRQILGQKVEFLVSFYNNEISEKSEIFDDQFSVERPDGSNFTLKIRSTKLEDSAMYFCASRGASGYSNQPQHFGDGTRLSIL.

The V gene is TRBV29-1, the J gene TRBJ2-1; D is ambiguous. The germline V gene has CDR1 SQVTM and CDR2 ANQGSEA. V dropped 0 bases and J dropped 10 bases, with 10 bases sitting between them. This CDR3 contains 12 residues. Here the CDR3 DNA reads TGCAGCGTTGAAGAACTTAGAGTAGAGCAGTTCTTC. Its protein product is CSVEELRVEQFF.

V is TRBV6-5 and J is TRBJ1-2, with a tentative D call TRBD1 (5 bases). CDR1 and CDR2 from the germline V gene are MNHEY and SVGAGI. The CDR3 is 13 amino acids. V lost 2 bases, J lost 8 bases, and 12 bases lay in between. In DNA form, the CDR3 reads TGTGCCAGCAGTTACGGACACGGGTTAGGCTACACCTTC. The encoded protein is CASSYGHGLGYTF.

The chain is built from TRBV5-8 and TRBJ1-2; TRBD1 agrees at 9 bases. Germline assignment: CDR1 SGHTS and CDR2 YDEGEE. The CDR3 consists of 13 residues. V dropped 5 bases and J dropped 7; count of bases not matched to a gene: 6. The CDR3, as DNA: TGTGCCAGCAGTCTGACAGGGGGTCTTGGCTACACCTTC. This gives the protein CASSLTGGLGYTF.

V gene TRBV5-5 combines with J gene TRBJ2-7; TRBD1 agrees at 7 bases. Per germline, CDR1 SGHKS and CDR2 YYEKEE (reference sequence). J gave up 3 bases and V 2 bases, and 8 bases lay outside the gene matches. This CDR3 region has 15 residues. CDR3 region: CASSFQPGTVYEQYF. The CDR3 DNA reads TGTGCCAGCAGCTTCCAACCCGGGACAGTCTACGAGCAGTACTTC.

The chain couples TRBV27 to TRBJ1-2; TRBD1 matches at 9 bases. CDR1 is MNHEY, CDR2 SMNVEV, per germline (reference sequence). Losses at the gene ends were 3 bases for V and 8 bases for J; bases not matched to a gene: 19. The CDR3 is 18 residues long. The CDR3 nucleotides read TGTGCCAGCAGTTTGGGGCCCGGGACAGGGATTTTGTCGAGCGGCTACACCTTC. Translated: CASSLGPGTGILSSGYTF.

The genes are TRBV13 and TRBJ2-7; D may be TRBD1 (5 bases). CDR1 PRHDT and CDR2 FYEKMQ come from the germline V gene (reference sequence). The V gene lost 5 bases and the J gene lost 3 bases, with 14 bases spanning the gap. This CDR3 is built from 14 residues. The DNA of the CDR3 is TGTGCCAGCAGCCAAGGGAAGGGGATCTACGAGCAGTACTTC. Its translation: CASSQGKGIYEQYF. Full variable domain (missing parts from reference TRBV13 and TRBJ2-7): AAGVIQSPRHLIKEKRETATLKCYPIPRHDTVYWYQQGPGQDPQFLISFYEKMQSDKGSIPDRFSAQQFSDYHSELNMSSLELGDSALYFCASSQGKGIYEQYFGPGTRLTVT.

This chain uses TRBV27 with TRBJ2-2, with D perhaps matching TRBD1 (5 bases). Germline lookup yields CDR1 MNHEY and CDR2 SMNVEV (reference sequence). The CDR3 length is 15 residues. Trimming removed 5 bases at V and 4 bases at J, with 14 bases between. The CDR3 DNA follows: TGTGCCAGCAGTACGCTAGGGGATCCCACCGGGGAGCTGTTTTTT. Its protein product is CASSTLGDPTGELFF.